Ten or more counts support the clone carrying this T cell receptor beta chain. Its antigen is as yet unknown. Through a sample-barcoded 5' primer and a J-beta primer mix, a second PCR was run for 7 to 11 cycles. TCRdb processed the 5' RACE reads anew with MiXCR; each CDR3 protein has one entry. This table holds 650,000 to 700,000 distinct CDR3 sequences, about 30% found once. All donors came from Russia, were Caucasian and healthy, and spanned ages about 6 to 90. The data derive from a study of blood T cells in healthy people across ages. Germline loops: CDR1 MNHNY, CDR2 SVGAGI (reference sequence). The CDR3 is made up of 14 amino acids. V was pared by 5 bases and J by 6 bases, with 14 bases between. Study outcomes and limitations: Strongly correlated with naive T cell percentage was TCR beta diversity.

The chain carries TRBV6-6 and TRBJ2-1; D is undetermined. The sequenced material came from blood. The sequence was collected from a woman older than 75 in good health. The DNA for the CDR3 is TGTGCCAGCAGTAGAGTTACCGGTGGCAATGAGCAGTTCTTC. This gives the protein CASSRVTGGNEQFF.